Listed below are T cell receptor beta chains from one sample, sequenced in a study of T cells in Graves' hyperthyroidism and ophthalmopathy. Via MiXCR, TCRdb re-called the multiplex PCR reads, giving one row per CDR3 protein. The sample contains some 490,000 distinct CDR3 sequences, about 16% of which appear only once. The material sequenced was blood. The receptors derive from a woman in her twenties or thirties with Graves' ophthalmopathy. Both conserved end residues are part of each CDR3. A D gene is named only where the DNA matches it firmly. A row's size may be missing; if present it is once, few, many or a size class.

j_gene	abundance	d_gene	v_gene	CDR3aa	CDR3nt
TRBJ2-7	-	-	TRBV7-3	CASSVDLTYEQYF	TGTGCCAGCAGCGTGGACCTAACCTACGAGCAGTACTTC
TRBJ2-7	many	-	TRBV11-2	CASSQTVLYYEQYF	TGTGCCAGCAGTCAGACAGTTCTTTACTACGAGCAGTACTTC
TRBJ1-4	-	-	TRBV19	CASGEGTTNEKLFF	TGTGCCAGTGGGGAGGGCACAACTAATGAAAAACTGTTTTTT
TRBJ2-1	many	-	TRBV20-1	CSARVGSSYNEQFF	TGCAGTGCTAGAGTAGGGAGCTCCTACAATGAGCAGTTCTTC
TRBJ2-7	many	TRBD1	TRBV30	CAWMGDRGYEQYF	TGTGCCTGGATGGGGGACAGGGGCTACGAGCAGTACTTC
TRBJ2-5	many	TRBD1	TRBV30	CAWEPGQGVPETQYF	TGTGCCTGGGAGCCGGGACAGGGGGTCCCAGAGACCCAGTACTTC
TRBJ2-7	many	-	TRBV29-1	CSVEDRGRGDEQYF	TGCAGCGTTGAAGATCGGGGCCGAGGGGACGAGCAGTACTTC
TRBJ2-1	many	-	TRBV7-2	CASSPWTTSEQFF	TGTGCCAGCAGCCCATGGACGACCAGTGAGCAGTTCTTC
TRBJ1-6	-	TRBD1	TRBV20-1	CSARDLARGQGGSPLHF	TGCAGTGCTAGAGATCTAGCCCGCGGACAGGGTGGGTCACCCCTCCACTTT
TRBJ1-2	many	TRBD1	TRBV6-1	CASSFTGGYGYTF	TGTGCCAGCAGTTTCACAGGGGGCTATGGCTACACCTTC
TRBJ2-5	-	TRBD2	TRBV5-4	CASIRRGLAEETQYF	TGTGCCAGCATCAGGAGGGGACTAGCAGAAGAGACCCAGTACTTC
TRBJ2-3	-	TRBD1	TRBV6-4	CASSVVGTGRDTQYF	TGTGCCAGCAGTGTTGTGGGGACAGGGAGAGATACGCAGTATTTT
TRBJ1-1	-	-	TRBV28	CASSLIPSGRPNTEAFF	TGTGCCAGCAGTTTAATTCCCTCCGGCAGGCCGAACACTGAAGCTTTCTTT
TRBJ2-5	few	-	TRBV7-3	CASSLDLGRRETQYF	TGTGCCAGCAGCTTAGATCTAGGAAGGAGGGAGACCCAGTACTTC
TRBJ1-1	-	-	TRBV25-1	CASEAGLENTEAFF	TGTGCCTCCGAGGCAGGGCTGGAGAACACTGAAGCTTTCTTT
TRBJ2-1	-	TRBD1	TRBV14	CASSPVGTGRFHNEQFF	TGTGCCAGCAGCCCAGTTGGGACAGGGCGGTTTCACAATGAGCAGTTCTTC
TRBJ1-6	many	-	TRBV20-1	CSARGGNSPLHF	TGCAGTGCTAGAGGAGGGAATTCACCCCTCCACTTT